The present T cell receptor beta chain was sequenced within a study of cytomegalovirus exposure and HLA in healthy donors. On the study more broadly: One earlier analysis, a look at about 179 million T cells, found around 110 million unique TCR beta sequences.

This clone has a single count. V was shortened by 5 bases and J by 2 bases, with 17 bases between the two germline ends. The CDR3 has 16 residues. The germline V gene encodes CDR1 SGHRS and CDR2 YFSETQ. Primers: 60 Vbeta forward and 13 Jbeta reverse. The table came from immunoSEQ multiplex PCR; TCRdb's copy has only in-frame clones and leaves some out. The sample contains about 190,000 clones, 86% of which appear only once. The rearrangement joins TRBV5-1 to TRBJ2-1, with D maybe TRBD2 (7 bases). The sequence was collected from a young woman in good health and CMV-seronegative. Sequenced sample: PBMCs. The CDR3 here is CASRGGGSNAYNEQFF. The CDR3 nucleotides read TGCGCCAGCAGAGGGGGAGGGTCAAATGCCTACAATGAGCAGTTCTTC. Supplemented by reference TRBV5-1 and TRBJ2-1, the full variable domain reads KAGVTQTPRYLIKTRGQQVTLSCSPISGHRSVSWYQQTPGQGLQFLFEYFSETQRNKGNFPGRFSGRQFSNSRSEMNVSTLELGDSALYLCASRGGGSNAYNEQFFGPGTRLTVL.